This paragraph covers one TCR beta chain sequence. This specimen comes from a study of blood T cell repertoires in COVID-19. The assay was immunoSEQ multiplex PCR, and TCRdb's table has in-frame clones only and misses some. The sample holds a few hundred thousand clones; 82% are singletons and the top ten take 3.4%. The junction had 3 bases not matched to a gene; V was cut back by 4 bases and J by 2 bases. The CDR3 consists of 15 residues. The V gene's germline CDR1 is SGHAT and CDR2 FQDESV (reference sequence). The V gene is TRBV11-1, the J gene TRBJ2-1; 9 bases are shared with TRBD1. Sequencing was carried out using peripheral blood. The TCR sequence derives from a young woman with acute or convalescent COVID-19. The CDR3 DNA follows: TGTGCCAGCAGCTCCGACAGGGGGACCTACAATGAGCAGTTCTTC. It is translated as CASSSDRGTYNEQFF.